This T cell receptor beta chain is drawn from a study of T-cell reconstitution after alpha-beta-depleted transplantation in children (dated by TCRdb to the mid-2010s). Regarding the study in general: Using TCR repertoire profiling, the study followed T-cell immune reconstitution in a quantitative way in children after TCRalphabeta/CD19-depleted allogeneic hematopoietic cell transplantation.

On this clonotype itself: Its binding antigen is unknown. The sample holds no much larger clone one base away, and base qualities are not on file.

The library was built by means of PCR. Sequencing used an Illumina HiSeq 2500. To normalize quantification of the TCRbeta repertoire, the TCR libraries were built with molecular barcoding that relied on unique molecular identifiers. TCRdb took the public reads, trimmed them with fastp at Q25, ran MiXCR for clone calling and kept in-frame beta chains. Identical CDR3 proteins give one entry, which carries the most common genes and DNA. A total of about 500,000 distinct CDR3 sequences appear in this sample, about 33% of them only once. The ten largest clones represent around 2.5% of the sample. Here V drops 6 bases and J drops 0 bases, and the junction holds 7 bases not matched to any gene. The germline V gene sets CDR1 to MNHEY and CDR2 to SVGEGT. Counted from cysteine to phenylalanine, this CDR3 has 15 amino acids. The retained sequence is limited to the CDR3, 45 bases, with the frame set at the first base.

Here the sequenced sample was PBMCs from the stem cell graft donor, taken from the stem cell graft. Recombination joined TRBV6-2 or TRBV6-3 with TRBJ1-1; the junction holds 7 bases that match TRBD1. The TCR sequence derives from a human donor who donated a stem cell graft to a child with aplastic anemia. The bases read TGTGCCAGCAGCGACAGGGCTCGAATGAACACTGAAGCTTTCTTT. It is translated as CASSDRARMNTEAFF.